This TCR beta chain came from a study of naive and memory T cell subsets. This CDR3 region has 14 residues. In germline, CDR1 is SGHVS, CDR2 FQNEAQ. The ends were cut back, 5 bases at V and 4 bases at J, with 13 bases in the middle. An equimolar mix of two oligonucleotides served as the beta constant-region primer for TRBC1 and TRBC2. Four rounds of PCR amplified the ligated cDNA using nested alpha and beta constant-region primers plus SP2. A 12-nucleotide UMI and the SP2 primer were added to the cDNA 3' end by oligonucleotide ligation. TCRdb passed the UMI-ligation and nested PCR reads through MiXCR, listing each CDR3 protein once. The profile shows 98,000 or so distinct CDR3 sequences, roughly 15% of them singletons. This clonotype came up a few times. The target antigen is unknown. Cells stained for CD3, CD4, CD8, CD45RA, CD27 and viability were sorted into four CD45RA/CD27 subsets. Points from the study as a whole: A few larger clonotypes appeared in naive repertoires, especially CD8, possibly memory cells re-expressing CD45RA. In naive cells, over 85% of TCR sequences were seen only once.

This clonotype was obtained from a human donor in good health. The sequenced sample was naive CD8+ T cells from blood. The V call is TRBV7-8, the J call TRBJ2-3, with D tentatively TRBD1 or TRBD2 (5 bases each). The CDR3 sequence is CASSQGVSADTQYF. For the CDR3, the DNA is TGTGCCAGCAGCCAGGGAGTTTCCGCAGATACGCAGTATTTT.